A single sample gave rise to the 18 T cell receptor beta chains below, sequenced in a study of patients and donors after allogeneic stem cell transplantation. TCRdb called the RT-PCR reads again in MiXCR, with one record for every CDR3 protein. The sample has some 880,000 distinct CDR3 sequences, more than 15% seen once; the top ten hold roughly 6.4%. Sequenced: blood, either unsorted or a sorted T cell fraction (not recorded which). These receptors originate from a human donor who was either an allogeneic HSCT recipient or a stem cell or donor lymphocyte infusion donor (not recorded which). It is not recorded whose cells these are; they may come from a transplant donor.

The chain employs TRBV11-1 and TRBJ2-1; tentative D call: TRBD2 (6 bases). Germline V gene sequence: CDR1 SGHAT, CDR2 FQDESV (reference sequence). V lost 4 bases, J lost 10 bases, and 11 bases lay in between. The CDR3 is 12 amino acids. The CDR3 region has the DNA TGTGCCAGCAGCTCCTGGACTACAGAGCAGTTCTTC. Translation gives CASSSWTTEQFF.

The chain combines TRBV5-1 with TRBJ1-1; TRBD1 aligns across 9 bases. CDR1 is SGHRS and CDR2 is YFSETQ in the germline V gene. The junction had 12 bases not matched to a gene; V was cut back by 4 bases and J by 11 bases. This CDR3 has 14 amino acids. CDR3: CASSLRQGGKGAFF. DNA for the CDR3: TGCGCCAGCAGCCTCCGACAGGGGGGAAAAGGGGCTTTCTTT.

The rearrangement joins TRBV3-1 to TRBJ1-3, with D hard to call. CDR3 size: 15 residues. V lost 5 bases to trimming and J lost 0 bases, with 11 bases between them. Germline V gene lookup returns CDR1 LGHDT and CDR2 YNNKEL (reference sequence). DNA for the CDR3: TGTGCCAGCAGCTACGACGGACGCTCTGGAAACACCATATATTTT. It yields the protein CASSYDGRSGNTIYF.

This clonotype was detected ten times or more. The chain recombines TRBV12-3 or TRBV12-4 with TRBJ1-4; 8 nucleotides agree with TRBD1. J lost 4 bases, V lost 6 bases, and 7 bases had no gene match. This CDR3 is built from 15 residues. CDR3 nucleotides: TGTGCCAGCAGCCACAGACAGGGGCTTAATGAAAAACTGTTTTTT. Translated: CASSHRQGLNEKLFF.

The chain recombines TRBV5-6 with TRBJ2-5, with D maybe TRBD1 (5 bases). The ends were cut back, 4 bases at V and 1 base at J, with 14 bases in the middle. The CDR3 contains 15 residues. CDR1 is SGHDT and CDR2 is YYEEEE in the germline V gene. CDR3 residues: CASSPWGYRQETQYF. The CDR3 DNA reads TGTGCCAGCAGCCCCTGGGGCTACCGCCAAGAGACCCAGTACTTC.

The chain recombines TRBV4-2 with TRBJ2-1; D is uncertain. The length of the CDR3 is 13 residues. Trimming took 1 base from V and 5 from J, leaving 6 bases between them. Germline assignment: CDR1 LGHNA and CDR2 YNFKEQ. CDR3 in amino acids: CASSQVVDNEQFF. CDR3 nucleotide sequence: TGTGCCAGCAGCCAAGTTGTGGACAATGAGCAGTTCTTC.

The V and J genes are TRBV6-5 and TRBJ1-1; tentatively, D is TRBD1 (5 bases). Looked up from germline, CDR1 is MNHEY and CDR2 is SVGAGI. V lost 10 bases and J lost 10, with 16 bases in between. The CDR3 runs to 11 residues. CDR3 protein: CATHRGILAFF. The CDR3 DNA sequence: TGTGCCACCCACCGGGGGATATTAGCTTTCTTT.

This chain connects TRBV27 to TRBJ1-5; D is uncertain. Trimming shortened V by 8 bases and J by 2 bases, and 13 bases separated the two germline ends. CDR1 and CDR2 (germline): MNHEY, SMNVEV (reference sequence). CDR3 length: 14 amino acids. CDR3 residues: CASSEGGRNQPQHF. The CDR3 DNA is TGTGCCAGCTCCGAAGGCGGTCGCAATCAGCCCCAGCATTTT.

This chain uses TRBV27 with TRBJ1-2, with D maybe TRBD1 (5 bases). This CDR3 has 14 amino acids. Looked up from germline, CDR1 is MNHEY and CDR2 is SMNVEV (reference sequence). Trimming removed 5 bases from V and 3 bases from J, with 13 bases in between. As DNA, the CDR3 is TGTGCCAGCAGTCTCTCCGGGGGGTACTATGGCTACACCTTC. Translated: CASSLSGGYYGYTF.

The chain combines TRBV18 with TRBJ2-7; 10 bases fit TRBD1. Germline V gene lookup returns CDR1 KGHSH and CDR2 LQKENI. V lost 1 base and J lost 0; bases outside the gene matches: 3. The CDR3 runs to 16 residues. The CDR3 DNA sequence: TGTGCCAGCTCACCACTGGGACAGGGGCTCTCCTACGAGCAGTACTTC. Translated, it gives CASSPLGQGLSYEQYF.

Only a few counts were recorded for this clonotype. The rearrangement joins TRBV5-6 to TRBJ2-1; no clear D. The CDR3 is made up of 14 amino acids. Looked up from germline, CDR1 is SGHDT and CDR2 is YYEEEE. V gave up 0 bases and J gave up 3 bases, with 7 bases separating them. CDR3 bases: TGTGCCAGCAGCTTGGGAAGGTTCTACAATGAGCAGTTCTTC. It is translated as CASSLGRFYNEQFF.

This chain joins TRBV21-1 and TRBJ2-1. TRBV21-1 is tagged as a pseudogene. This CDR3 has 15 amino acids. In DNA, the CDR3 is TGTGCCAGCACCCGAGTCTGGGAACCCTACAATGAGCAGTTCTTC. Translation gives CASTRVWEPYNEQFF.

At least ten counts were recorded for this clonotype. The chain has TRBV9 and TRBJ1-1; TRBD1 agrees at 7 bases. Unmatched junction bases numbered 9, after V lost 4 bases and J lost 6 bases. This CDR3 comprises 14 residues. Germline assignment: CDR1 SGDLS and CDR2 YYNGEE. The chain's CDR3 is CASSPRQGGAEAFF. The CDR3, as DNA: TGTGCCAGCAGCCCTAGACAGGGTGGGGCTGAAGCTTTCTTT.

This clonotype has just a few counts. This CDR3 is CASSLSRVNSPLHF. In DNA, the CDR3 is TGTGCCAGCAGTTTATCGAGGGTGAATTCACCCCTCCACTTT. This chain joins TRBV27 and TRBJ1-6; D unclear. The germline V gene encodes CDR1 MNHEY and CDR2 SMNVEV (reference sequence). V was clipped by 0 bases and J by 7 bases, with 7 bases between them. This CDR3 has 14 amino acids.

This clonotype was observed a handful of times. This chain uses TRBV12-3 or TRBV12-4 with TRBJ1-6; D possibly corresponds to TRBD1 (6 bases). Trimming left V 3 bases short and J 8 bases short, with 14 bases between. The CDR3 runs to 15 residues. The DNA for the CDR3 is TGTGCCAGCAGTTTCAGGAACAGGGCTGATTCACCCCTCCACTTT. This translates into CASSFRNRADSPLHF.

This clonotype has more than one count but fewer than ten. The chain has TRBV5-1 and TRBJ2-1; TRBD2 agrees at 9 bases. The CDR3 extends over 18 amino acids. The germline CDR1 and CDR2 sequences are SGHRS and YFSETQ. After removal of 2 bases from V and 0 bases from J, the junction contained 9 bases not matched to a gene. CDR3 bases: TGCGCCAGCAGCTTTACGGGGCTAGCGGGGTACTCCTACAATGAGCAGTTCTTC. Translated, it gives CASSFTGLAGYSYNEQFF.

This clonotype has just a few counts. The V call is TRBV18, the J call TRBJ2-3, with D perhaps matching TRBD1 (5 bases). Looked up from germline, CDR1 is KGHSH and CDR2 is LQKENI. The CDR3 totals 12 residues. V lost 6 bases and J 9 bases, leaving 13 bases between the germline ends. The CDR3 sequence is CASSSDKGTQYF. The DNA for the CDR3 is TGTGCCAGCTCTTCTGATAAGGGGACGCAGTATTTT.

This clonotype has more than one count but fewer than ten. V is TRBV5-1 and J is TRBJ2-1; D is ambiguous. Germline V gives CDR1 SGHRS, CDR2 YFSETQ. The CDR3 has 9 amino acids. Trimming shortened V by 9 bases and J by 3 bases, and 1 base separated the two germline ends. CDR3 loop: CANYNEQFF. In nucleotides, the CDR3 is TGCGCCAACTACAATGAGCAGTTCTTC.